Included here is one TCR beta chain sequence, with context. Method: immunoSEQ multiplex PCR; TCRdb's copy keeps in-frame clones and lacks some. Of some 2 million clones listed, roughly 94% were seen once; the top ten hold 0.13%. Germline lookup yields CDR1 SGHNT and CDR2 YYREEE (reference sequence). The V end was cut by 2 bases, the J end by 3 bases, with 14 bases between. This CDR3 is built from 15 residues. The source of the sample is a study of shared clonotypes between healthy human individuals. The chain uses TRBV5-4 and TRBJ1-1; D is possibly TRBD1 (6 bases). The source is a man in his late teens or twenties in good health. The sequenced sample consisted of naive CD4+ T cells sorted from blood. Subset here: CD45RA+ positively selected. CDR3 nucleotides: TGTGCCAGCAGCTTTGGGCAGGGGTTGGACACTGAAGCTTTCTTT. Translated, it gives CASSFGQGLDTEAFF.